The 5 T cell receptor beta chains given below trace back to one sample, sequenced in a study of regulatory dendritic cells for organ transplantation. The table came from immunoSEQ multiplex PCR; TCRdb's copy has only in-frame clones and leaves some out. The sample yields around 30,000 clones, roughly 80% seen once. Specimen: naive CD4+ T cells from blood. The subset was: CD45RA+ naive T cells. The receptors originated from a human donor in good health.

The V and J genes are TRBV5-8 and TRBJ2-3; the match to TRBD2 covers 14 bases. The CDR3 is 17 residues long. V dropped 0 bases and J dropped 5; count of bases not matched to a gene: 5. Germline CDR1 is SGHTS and CDR2 is YDEGEE. The DNA for the CDR3 is TGTGCCAGCAGCTTGGCCGGGACTAGCGGGGGAAGAGATACGCAGTATTTT. Residues: CASSLAGTSGGRDTQYF.

The CDR3 spells CASSLGQGQETQYF. In nucleotides, the CDR3 is TGCGCCAGCAGCTTGGGGCAGGGCCAAGAGACCCAGTACTTC. The chain recombines TRBV5-1 with TRBJ2-5; TRBD1 is a possible D gene (5 bases). The CDR3 extends over 14 amino acids. Germline-derived CDR1 and CDR2 are SGHRS and YFSETQ. The V gene lost 0 bases and the J gene lost 1 base, with 7 bases spanning the gap.

The chain employs TRBV7-7 and TRBJ2-3; TRBD2 agrees at 11 bases. This CDR3 has 14 amino acids. V shed 5 bases, J shed 5 bases, and the junction held 3 bases outside the gene matches. The V gene's germline CDR1 is SSHAT and CDR2 FNYEAQ (reference sequence). The CDR3 loop is CASSPGLAGDTQYF. The DNA for the CDR3 is TGTGCCAGCAGCCCCGGACTAGCGGGAGATACGCAGTATTTT.

V usage is TRBV28 and J usage is TRBJ2-1; the match to TRBD2 covers 8 bases. Germline V gene sequence: CDR1 MDHEN, CDR2 SYDVKM. Germline trimming cut 2 bases from V and 8 bases from J; bases unmatched to any gene: 11. This CDR3 has 16 amino acids. The CDR3 DNA reads TGTGCCAGCAGTTTAATCGGACTAGCTGATGGACATGAGCAGTTCTTC. Amino acids: CASSLIGLADGHEQFF.

This chain uses TRBV5-6 with TRBJ2-7; TRBD2 agrees at 10 bases. J was trimmed by 3 bases and V by 5 bases; bases with no gene match: 8. Per germline, CDR1 SGHDT and CDR2 YYEEEE. There are 15 residues in the CDR3. The CDR3 nucleotides are TGTGCCAGCAGTTCCATTAGCGGGGGGTTCTACGAGCAGTACTTC. It encodes CASSSISGGFYEQYF.